These T cell receptor beta chains were read from a single sample in a study of T cell responses to AZD1222 COVID-19 vaccine. Profiling relied on immunoSEQ multiplex PCR, and the TCRdb table lists in-frame clones only, not all of them. The sample carries some 200,000 clones, roughly 92% recorded once. Sequencing was performed on peripheral blood, taken 28 days after the second dose of the MenACWY control vaccine. The receptors stem from an adult who received the MenACWY meningococcal vaccine as a control. Each CDR3 is given with its conserved first and last residue. A D gene is named only where the DNA matches it firmly. Clone size appears in some rows only: once, few, many, or a class for an expanded clone.

size: .
D: .
J: TRBJ2-1
V: TRBV11-2
CDR3: CASSIHPSLSSYNEQFF
DNA: TGTGCCAGCAGTATCCACCCCTCCCTGAGCTCCTACAATGAGCAGTTCTTC

size: .
D: TRBD2
J: TRBJ2-1
V: TRBV7-3
CDR3: CASSLVAGLNNEQFF
DNA: TGTGCCAGCAGCTTAGTAGCGGGACTTAACAATGAGCAGTTCTTC

size: .
D: TRBD1
J: TRBJ2-3
V: TRBV27
CDR3: CASSLLPLGTGGADTQYF
DNA: TGTGCCAGCAGTTTATTACCCCTCGGGACAGGGGGGGCAGATACGCAGTATTTT

size: .
D: .
J: TRBJ1-5
V: TRBV6-1
CDR3: CASSDQTSNQPQHF
DNA: TGTGCCAGCAGTGACCAAACTAGCAATCAGCCCCAGCATTTT

size: .
D: .
J: TRBJ2-2
V: TRBV9
CDR3: CASSVDVGELFF
DNA: TGTGCCAGCAGCGTAGATGTGGGGGAGCTGTTTTTT

size: .
D: .
J: TRBJ2-7
V: TRBV5-6
CDR3: CASSLPGGYEQYF
DNA: TGTGCCAGCAGCTTGCCAGGAGGGTACGAGCAGTACTTC

size: .
D: TRBD1
J: TRBJ1-3
V: TRBV12-5
CDR3: CASGLETGGHGNTIYF
DNA: TGTGCTAGTGGCTTAGAAACAGGGGGCCATGGAAACACCATATATTTT

size: .
D: TRBD1
J: TRBJ1-6
V: TRBV19
CDR3: CASSISSGQGNSPLHF
DNA: TGTGCCAGTAGTATCTCGAGCGGACAGGGAAATTCACCCCTCCACTTT

size: .
D: .
J: TRBJ1-2
V: TRBV7-3
CDR3: CASSLTPGRDGYTF
DNA: TGTGCCAGCAGCTTAACGCCAGGGAGAGATGGCTACACCTTC

size: once
D: .
J: TRBJ2-7
V: TRBV19
CDR3: CASSPGQWRNEQYF
DNA: TGTGCCAGTAGTCCGGGACAATGGAGGAACGAGCAGTACTTC

size: .
D: TRBD1
J: TRBJ1-2
V: TRBV18
CDR3: CASSRGTANYGYTF
DNA: TGTGCCAGCTCACGCGGGACAGCAAACTATGGCTACACCTTC

size: .
D: TRBD1
J: TRBJ2-7
V: TRBV7-6
CDR3: CASSSDRTGGSYEQYF
DNA: TGTGCCAGCAGTAGTGACAGGACAGGGGGCTCCTACGAGCAGTACTTC

size: .
D: .
J: TRBJ1-1
V: TRBV3-1/TRBV3-2
CDR3: CASSRREVGSEAFF
DNA: TGTGCCAGCAGCCGAAGGGAGGTTGGTTCTGAAGCTTTCTTT

size: .
D: TRBD1
J: TRBJ2-7
V: TRBV7-8
CDR3: CASRPTQGISYEQYF
DNA: TGTGCCAGCAGACCTACACAGGGGATATCCTACGAGCAGTACTTC

size: .
D: .
J: TRBJ2-7
V: TRBV2
CDR3: CASQRAASGTEYF
DNA: TGTGCCAGCCAGAGAGCGGCCAGTGGTACAGAGTACTTC

size: .
D: .
J: TRBJ1-1
V: TRBV19
CDR3: CASSIEGPGGGKTEAFF
DNA: TGTGCCAGTAGTATAGAAGGCCCCGGGGGAGGGAAAACTGAAGCTTTCTTT

size: .
D: TRBD2
J: TRBJ2-7
V: TRBV9
CDR3: CASSSTGGSREQYF
DNA: TGTGCCAGCAGCTCGACGGGGGGGTCGCGCGAGCAGTACTTC

size: .
D: TRBD1
J: TRBJ2-7
V: TRBV5-1
CDR3: CASSLAGDRYYEQYF
DNA: TGCGCCAGCAGCTTGGCCGGGGACAGATACTACGAGCAGTACTTC

size: .
D: .
J: TRBJ2-1
V: TRBV18
CDR3: CASQTQSSYNEQFF
DNA: TGTGCCAGCCAGACTCAAAGCTCCTACAATGAGCAGTTCTTC

size: .
D: .
J: TRBJ1-2
V: TRBV7-2
CDR3: CASSLLHGMNYGYTF
DNA: TGTGCCAGCAGCTTATTACACGGAATGAACTATGGCTACACCTTC

size: .
D: .
J: TRBJ2-1
V: TRBV27
CDR3: CASSPAPLGNEQFF
DNA: TGTGCCAGCAGTCCAGCCCCCCTAGGAAATGAGCAGTTCTTC

size: .
D: .
J: TRBJ1-1
V: TRBV11-2
CDR3: CASSLVWGPHEAFF
DNA: TGTGCCAGCAGCTTAGTATGGGGGCCACATGAAGCTTTCTTT

size: .
D: TRBD1
J: TRBJ1-2
V: TRBV28
CDR3: CASSLQGAGDYGYTF
DNA: TGTGCCAGCAGTTTACAGGGGGCGGGAGACTATGGCTACACCTTC

size: .
D: .
J: TRBJ1-2
V: TRBV6-4
CDR3: CASSAGYGYTF
DNA: TGTGCCAGCAGTGCTGGATATGGCTACACCTTC

size: once
D: .
J: TRBJ1-2
V: TRBV9
CDR3: CASSVRGGYGYTF
DNA: TGTGCCAGCAGCGTAAGGGGGGGATATGGCTACACCTTC

size: .
D: .
J: TRBJ2-5
V: TRBV9
CDR3: CASSPGLLRETQYF
DNA: TGTGCCAGCAGCCCGGGACTGCTGCGAGAGACCCAGTACTTC

size: .
D: .
J: TRBJ2-2
V: TRBV19
CDR3: CASKQEGPSYRELFF
DNA: TGTGCCAGTAAACAGGAGGGCCCCTCATATCGGGAGCTGTTTTTT